Sequencing of this TCR beta chain was carried out in a study of circulating and synovial CD4+ cells in juvenile arthritis. Donors were patients with active juvenile idiopathic arthritis. The CDR3 spans 14 residues. Germline loops: CDR1 MNHEY, CDR2 SVGAGI. Trimming took off 5 bases at V and 7 bases at J, with 17 bases between the two ends. Overall study findings and caveats: Overlap with synovium rose as more T cells were sequenced. Bulk blood CD4 samples held at least an order of magnitude more or fewer genomes than CPL. Bulk blood CD4 repertoires were more diverse than these.

Generated by immunoSEQ multiplex PCR, the TCRdb table keeps only in-frame clones and is missing some. The data show some 16,000 clones, with under 95% seen just once and about 0.73% held by the top ten. Concerning this clone itself: Its target is unknown.

The rearrangement uses TRBV6-5 and TRBJ1-2; a weak D match, TRBD1 (5 bases). The sequencing sample was made of CD4+ T cells from blood. The TCR sequence derives from a human donor with juvenile idiopathic arthritis. The CDR3 nucleotides read TGTGCCAGCAGTCGGACACGACGAACGGGTGGCTACACCTTC. It yields the protein CASSRTRRTGGYTF.